The 18 T cell receptor beta chains below all came from one sample that was sequenced in a study of CD8+CD57+ T cells in acquired aplastic anemia. CDR3 and TCR beta VDJ profiling relied on genomic DNA as the template. TCRdb called the reads again in MiXCR, with one record for every CDR3 protein. The sample yields some 280,000 distinct CDR3 sequences, approximately 56% seen once. Sequences were obtained from sorted CD4+, CD8+, or CD8+CD57+ T cells (not recorded which) from PBMCs. These receptor sequences come from a human donor with severe aplastic anemia or a healthy control (not recorded which).

CDR3 sequence: CATSLTGGNTGELFF. The CDR3 DNA sequence: TGTGCCACCAGTCTCACGGGGGGCAACACCGGGGAGCTGTTTTTT. The chain is built from TRBV24-1 and TRBJ2-2; TRBD2 might be the D (7 bases). This CDR3 region has 15 residues. Germline CDR1 and CDR2: KGHDR and SFDVKD. Trimming left V 6 bases short and J 2 bases short, with 12 bases between.

V gene TRBV7-3 combines with J gene TRBJ2-7; TRBD2 matches 8 bases. The CDR3 length is 15 residues. V shed 2 bases and J 6 bases; nucleotides not matched to a gene: 9. Germline lookup yields CDR1 SGHTA and CDR2 FQGTGA. CDR3 DNA: TGTGCCAGCAGCTTAGGCGGGAGGTTAGTGGGCGAGCAGTACTTC. It is translated as CASSLGGRLVGEQYF. Combining the CDR3 with reference TRBV7-3 and TRBJ2-7 gives the whole variable domain GAGVSQTPSNKVTEKGKYVELRCDPISGHTALYWYRQSLGQGPEFLIYFQGTGAADDSGLPNDRFFAVRPEGSVSTLKIQRTERGDSAVYLCASSLGGRLVGEQYFGPGTRLTVT.

In this sample, this clonotype turned up many times. V and J are TRBV30 and TRBJ2-7; 8 nucleotides match TRBD1. The germline V gene has CDR1 GTSNPN and CDR2 SVGIG (reference sequence). CDR3 length: 15 amino acids. Unmatched junction bases numbered 7, after V lost 1 base and J lost 2 bases. This chain's CDR3 is CAWSDRGWGAYEQYF. The CDR3 bases are TGTGCCTGGAGTGACAGGGGGTGGGGTGCCTACGAGCAGTACTTC. Full variable domain (outside the CDR3, taken from reference TRBV30 and TRBJ2-7): SQTIHQWPATLVQPVGSPLSLECTVEGTSNPNLYWYRQAAGRGLQLLFYSVGIGQISSEVPQNLSASRPQDRQFILSSKKLLLSDSGFYLCAWSDRGWGAYEQYFGPGTRLTVT.

The chain links TRBV9 to TRBJ1-3; no clear D. The CDR3 loop spans 13 amino acids. CDR1 and CDR2 from the germline V gene are SGDLS and YYNGEE. Trimming removed 0 bases at V and 4 bases at J, with 5 bases between. The CDR3 loop is CASSVGGGNTIYF. The CDR3 DNA sequence: TGTGCCAGCAGCGTAGGAGGGGGAAACACCATATATTTT.

Here the CDR3 reads CASSEVVGPYNEQFF. CDR3 sequence (DNA): TGTGCCAGCAGTGAAGTTGTAGGACCCTACAATGAGCAGTTCTTC. The V gene is TRBV2, the J gene TRBJ2-1; D is undetermined. Germline V gene data show CDR1 as SNHLY and CDR2 as FYNNEI. This CDR3 has 15 amino acids. V was clipped by 1 base and J by 2 bases, with 9 bases between them.

This clonotype appeared a single time. This chain links TRBV5-6 with TRBJ1-2, with a tentative D call TRBD1 (5 bases). Germline loops: CDR1 SGHDT, CDR2 YYEEEE. This CDR3 is built from 15 residues. V was trimmed by 8 bases and J by 8 bases, leaving 25 bases between them. The CDR3 DNA is TGTGCCAGTAGTTTCTCCATTCGAGTGGGGGAAGGCTACACCTTC. This translates into CASSFSIRVGEGYTF.

As for this clonotype: The junction departs from germline at one end; a sequencing error may be responsible. The chain couples TRBV2 to TRBJ2-5; 8 nucleotides line up with TRBD1. This CDR3 is built from 14 residues. From germline, CDR1 is SNHLY and CDR2 FYNNEI. The CDR3, as DNA: TGTGCCAGCAGGAAGACAGGGGTCGGAGAGGCCCAGTACTTC. Protein: CASRKTGVGEAQYF.

This clonotype has just a few counts. The rearrangement links TRBV24-1 to TRBJ2-3; the D is unclear. The CDR3 has 15 amino acids. In germline, CDR1 is KGHDR, CDR2 SFDVKD. The V end lost 10 bases, the J end lost 0 bases, and 16 bases lay between the germline ends. The CDR3 DNA reads as TGTGCCACATTTACCCAGAGTTCTAGCACAGATACGCAGTATTTT. This sequence encodes CATFTQSSSTDTQYF.

This clonotype was detected many times. CDR3 nucleotides: TGTGCCAGCAGTAAGCCTATACAGGGGGTTAGGACTGGAAACACCATATATTTT. Amino acid sequence: CASSKPIQGVRTGNTIYF. The rearrangement links TRBV6-6 to TRBJ1-3; 8 bases fit TRBD1. This CDR3 region has 18 residues. The V and J ends lost 5 bases and 2 bases, in that order; junction bases with no gene match: 14. CDR1 is MNHNY and CDR2 is SVGAGI in the germline V gene (reference sequence).

The sample holds a few counts of this clonotype. V usage is TRBV2 and J usage is TRBJ1-2; D perhaps matches TRBD1 (6 bases). The germline V gene has CDR1 SNHLY and CDR2 FYNNEI. Trimming removed 2 bases at V and 4 bases at J, with 14 bases between. CDR3 length: 15 amino acids. This CDR3 is CASSERGEGSYGYTF. For the CDR3, the DNA is TGTGCCAGCAGTGAAAGGGGGGAAGGTAGCTATGGCTACACCTTC.

The J gene is TRBJ2-1, the V gene TRBV9, with 9 bases matching TRBD2. This CDR3 contains 15 residues. CDR1 SGDLS and CDR2 YYNGEE come from the germline V gene. With 0 bases clipped from V and 7 bases from J, the junction kept 5 bases outside the gene matches. The CDR3 bases are TGTGCCAGCAGCGTAGATCCTAGCGGGGTAAATGAGCAGTTCTTC. Its translation is CASSVDPSGVNEQFF. The full variable domain, its missing parts supplied by reference TRBV9 and TRBJ2-1, is DSGVTQTPKHLITATGQRVTLRCSPRSGDLSVYWYQQSLDQGLQFLIQYYNGEERAKGNILERFSAQQFPDLHSELNLSSLELGDSALYFCASSVDPSGVNEQFFGPGTRLTVL.

The gene calls are TRBV15 and TRBJ1-5; TRBD1 matches 10 bases. Germline CDR1 LNHNV, CDR2 YYDKDF (reference sequence). The CDR3 extends over 17 amino acids. The ends lost 0 bases at V and 3 bases at J; junction bases unmatched: 5. The CDR3 nucleotides read TGTGCCACCAGCAGAGACGGGACAGGGGAGCTCAATCAGCCCCAGCATTTT. It is translated as CATSRDGTGELNQPQHF.

The rearrangement joins TRBV5-1 to TRBJ2-1, with 9 bases matching TRBD2. This CDR3 has 15 amino acids. The germline V gene encodes CDR1 SGHRS and CDR2 YFSETQ. J was trimmed by 6 bases and V by 4 bases; bases with no gene match: 8. This chain's CDR3 is CASSPLAGGLNEQFF. The CDR3 region has the DNA TGCGCCAGCAGCCCCTTGGCGGGGGGGCTCAATGAGCAGTTCTTC.

This chain joins TRBV20-1 and TRBJ1-5, with 8 bases that match TRBD1. Per the germline V gene, CDR1 is DFQATT and CDR2 is SNEGSKA (reference sequence). This CDR3 contains 17 residues. The J segment lost 2 bases and the V segment lost 0 bases, leaving 9 bases of the junction unmatched. The CDR3 DNA reads as TGCAGTGCTAGAGATCCGGCAGGGGGCAGGGGCAATCAGCCCCAGCATTTT. As protein: CSARDPAGGRGNQPQHF.

The CDR3 reads CASSNRDYEQYF. As DNA, the CDR3 is TGTGCCAGTAGTAACCGGGACTACGAGCAGTACTTC. The chain couples TRBV19 to TRBJ2-7, with D possibly being TRBD2 (5 bases). Germline V gene data show CDR1 as LNHDA and CDR2 as SQIVND (reference sequence). V dropped 4 bases and J dropped 3 bases, with 7 bases sitting between them. The CDR3 has 12 residues. Complete variable domain (other parts from reference TRBV19 and TRBJ2-7): DGGITQSPKYLFRKEGQNVTLSCEQNLNHDAMYWYRQDPGQGLRLIYYSQIVNDFQKGDIAEGYSVSREKKESFPLTVTSAQKNPTAFYLCASSNRDYEQYFGPGTRLTVT.

The J gene is TRBJ2-5, the V gene TRBV7-2; D uncertain. The CDR3 sequence is 13 residues long. Trimming took off 6 bases at V and 5 bases at J, with 13 bases between the two ends. Germline V gives CDR1 SGHTA, CDR2 FQGNSA. The DNA of the CDR3 is TGTGCCAGCAGTCTAAGACCCAGCGAGACCCAGTACTTC. Translation gives CASSLRPSETQYF.

V gene TRBV24-1 combines with J gene TRBJ1-2; D is ambiguous. Germline CDR1 KGHDR, CDR2 SFDVKD. The CDR3 totals 15 residues. Trimming left V 3 bases short and J 3 bases short, with 13 bases between. The CDR3 bases are TGTGCCACCAGTGATGTTTCCAGGACCTACTATGGCTACACCTTC. This translates into CATSDVSRTYYGYTF.

This clonotype was seen only a few times. V usage is TRBV2 and J usage is TRBJ1-1; tentative D call: TRBD1 (5 bases). Trimming removed 5 bases from V and 1 base from J, with 8 bases in between. The CDR3 is 13 residues long. Germline V lookup: CDR1 SNHLY, CDR2 FYNNEI. In DNA form, the CDR3 reads TGTGCCAGCAGTAAGGACAAGAACACTGAAGCTTTCTTT. Amino acids: CASSKDKNTEAFF.